The 21 T cell receptor beta chains listed next were all sequenced from one sample in a study of T-cell memory formation after mild COVID-19. TCRdb redid the calling of the 5' RACE reads with MiXCR, one entry per CDR3 protein. The sample has over 70,000 distinct CDR3 sequences, 10% to 15% seen once. The specimen sequenced was PBMCs or a T cell subset sorted from them (not recorded which). The origin of the receptors is an adult woman who had mild COVID-19 (a few samples of this study predate the infection). Cell type and time point are not known.

CDR3 DNA: TGTGCCAGCAGCCCCGTAGAGGGTGGCAGGGAGAGCTCCTACAATGAGCAGTTCTTC. It encodes CASSPVEGGRESSYNEQFF. The V and J genes are TRBV7-9 and TRBJ2-1; D might be TRBD1 or TRBD2, each matching 5 bases. V was clipped by 5 bases and J by 0 bases, with 23 bases between them. CDR1 SEHNR and CDR2 FQNEAQ come from the germline V gene (reference sequence). The CDR3 sequence is 19 residues long.

CDR3 nucleotide sequence: TGTGCCAGCCGGGCCCGGGGGAGTAGCGGCCATAATGAGCAGTTCTTC. Translating it yields CASRARGSSGHNEQFF. The chain couples TRBV27 to TRBJ2-1, with a tentative D call TRBD2 (6 bases). Germline V gives CDR1 MNHEY, CDR2 SMNVEV (reference sequence). Trimming removed 8 bases at V and 7 bases at J, with 24 bases between. The CDR3 loop spans 16 amino acids.

This clonotype was counted between two and nine times. The rearrangement uses TRBV20-1 and TRBJ2-7, with TRBD2 matching 9 bases. CDR3 size: 12 residues. Germline V gene data show CDR1 as DFQATT and CDR2 as SNEGSKA (reference sequence). With 1 base clipped from V and 7 bases from J, the junction kept 2 bases outside the gene matches. The DNA of the CDR3 is TGCAGTGCTAGAGGGCTAGCGGGAGAGCAGTACTTC. It is translated as CSARGLAGEQYF.

In its sample, this clonotype was seen once. The chain uses TRBV14 and TRBJ2-4; D is uncertain. V was clipped by 1 base and J by 0 bases, with 16 bases between them. The CDR3 covers 18 residues. Germline V CDR1 and CDR2: SGHDN, FVKESK. This chain's CDR3 is CASSQGGIISRAKNIQYF. The CDR3 DNA is TGTGCCAGCAGCCAAGGTGGGATTATCTCCCGAGCCAAAAACATTCAGTACTTC.

This clonotype was recorded many times. The V call is TRBV27, the J call TRBJ2-7; D call uncertain. The V gene's germline CDR1 is MNHEY and CDR2 SMNVEV (reference sequence). V gave up 5 bases and J gave up 2 bases, with 7 bases separating them. The CDR3 is made up of 12 amino acids. Here the CDR3 reads CASSGLAYEQYF. The CDR3 DNA reads as TGTGCCAGCAGTGGTCTCGCCTACGAGCAGTACTTC.

The chain has TRBV10-3 and TRBJ2-6; maybe TRBD2 (5 bases). The CDR3 totals 15 residues. The germline gives CDR1 ENHRY, CDR2 SYGVKD. V was shortened by 5 bases and J by 1 base, with 9 bases between the two germline ends. The CDR3 here is CAISLGESGANVLTF. The CDR3 DNA reads TGTGCCATCAGTCTCGGGGAGTCTGGGGCCAACGTCCTGACTTTC.

This clonotype has ten or more counts. The chain couples TRBV6-5 to TRBJ2-3; TRBD1 agrees at 8 bases. Trimming removed 4 bases from V and 3 bases from J; junction bases left unmatched: 3. Germline V lookup: CDR1 MNHEY, CDR2 SVGAGI. The CDR3 totals 14 residues. The CDR3 nucleotides are TGTGCCAGCAGTTCTGACAGGGGAACAGATACGCAGTATTTT. It encodes CASSSDRGTDTQYF.

The CDR3 loop is CASSLAMGLYYEQYF. As DNA, the CDR3 is TGTGCCAGCAGCTTAGCGATGGGACTATACTACGAGCAGTACTTC. V gene TRBV7-9 combines with J gene TRBJ2-7, with 7 bases lining up with TRBD2. The CDR3 sequence is 15 residues long. J lost 3 bases, V lost 0 bases, and 5 bases had no gene match. Germline values: CDR1 SEHNR, CDR2 FQNEAQ (reference sequence).

Only a few counts were recorded for this clonotype. The V and J genes are TRBV19 and TRBJ1-3, with 12 bases lining up with TRBD1. The J segment lost 1 base and the V segment lost 9 bases, leaving 13 bases of the junction unmatched. CDR1 and CDR2 (germline): LNHDA, SQIVND (reference sequence). The CDR3 is 18 amino acids. The CDR3, as DNA: TGTGCCAGCCGTTCCGGGACAGGGGGCGTACTGTCTGGAAACACCATATATTTT. It codes for CASRSGTGGVLSGNTIYF.

This chain joins TRBV3-1 and TRBJ2-5, with a tentative D call TRBD2 (5 bases). The CDR3 loop spans 10 amino acids. The V gene lost 8 bases and the J gene lost 5 bases, with 6 bases spanning the gap. CDR1 and CDR2 from the germline V gene are LGHDT and YNNKEL (reference sequence). DNA of the CDR3: TGTGCCAGCGGACTCGAGACCCAGTACTTC. Translating it yields CASGLETQYF.

This clonotype was seen at least ten times. This rearrangement joins TRBV29-1 to TRBJ2-1, with D hard to call. Germline CDR1 and CDR2: SQVTM and ANQGSEA. V lost 7 bases and J lost 0, with 13 bases in between. This CDR3 has 14 residues. The CDR3 region has the DNA TGCAGCGGGATCGACGGAAGCTCCTACAATGAGCAGTTCTTC. Translation gives CSGIDGSSYNEQFF.

This chain uses TRBV29-1 with TRBJ2-7; tentative D call: TRBD2 (6 bases). There are 14 residues in the CDR3. The V gene lost 4 bases and the J gene lost 0 bases, with 13 bases spanning the gap. Germline assignment: CDR1 SQVTM and CDR2 ANQGSEA. The CDR3: CSVGGGDFSYEQYF. CDR3 DNA: TGCAGCGTTGGAGGAGGGGACTTCTCCTACGAGCAGTACTTC.

This chain connects TRBV4-3 to TRBJ2-1, with 8 bases fitting TRBD2. Germline-derived CDR1 and CDR2 are LGHNA and YSLEER. The CDR3 runs to 16 residues. The V gene end was trimmed by 0 bases and the J gene end by 3 bases; junction bases not matched to a gene: 4. This CDR3 is CASSQDTAGGYNEQFF. The CDR3 coding sequence is TGCGCCAGCAGCCAAGATACGGCGGGGGGCTACAATGAGCAGTTCTTC.

This clonotype was counted a few times. This chain uses TRBV6-1 with TRBJ2-1; tentative D call: TRBD1 (6 bases). V gave up 8 bases and J gave up 4 bases, with 18 bases separating them. This CDR3 is built from 15 residues. Germline CDR1 is MNHNS and CDR2 is SASEGT. The chain's CDR3 is CASARQVGDYNEQFF. Written as DNA, the CDR3 is TGTGCCAGCGCCCGACAGGTTGGGGATTACAATGAGCAGTTCTTC.

The rearrangement uses TRBV7-6 and TRBJ2-1; 7 bases match TRBD2. Germline CDR1 is SGHVS and CDR2 is FNYEAQ. This CDR3 has 18 amino acids. Trimming at V came to 1 base and at J to 6 bases, leaving 15 bases not matched to a gene. CDR3: CASSLGGSQQLAFNEQFF. As DNA, the CDR3 is TGTGCCAGCAGCTTAGGGGGCAGTCAACAACTAGCGTTCAATGAGCAGTTCTTC.

A few counts support this clonotype. The chain joins TRBV2 to TRBJ2-5; the D is unclear. Deletions cut 2 bases from V and 2 bases from J, with 15 bases between. Germline V CDR1 and CDR2: SNHLY, FYNNEI. CDR3 size: 16 residues. Written as DNA, the CDR3 is TGTGCCAGCAGTGAACGGGTAACTTACCCGCAAGAGACCCAGTACTTC. Protein product: CASSERVTYPQETQYF.

This clonotype came up many times. The chain recombines TRBV11-2 with TRBJ2-1, with 10 positions matching TRBD2. V gave up 8 bases and J gave up 5 bases; unmatched junction bases: 3. The V gene's germline CDR1 is SGHAT and CDR2 FQNNGV. The CDR3 is made up of 13 amino acids. The CDR3: CASLGLADNEQFF. CDR3 DNA: TGTGCCAGCCTTGGACTAGCGGACAATGAGCAGTTCTTC.

The chain employs TRBV12-3 or TRBV12-4 and TRBJ2-1, with 7 nucleotides matching TRBD2. This CDR3 region has 14 residues. The trim removed 7 bases at V and 3 bases at J, leaving 6 bases unmatched. The CDR3: CASTWGGYYNEQFF. The CDR3 DNA sequence: TGTGCCAGCACCTGGGGAGGGTACTACAATGAGCAGTTCTTC.

This clonotype has only a few counts. The V gene is TRBV7-2, the J gene TRBJ2-5, with D tentatively TRBD2 (5 bases). This CDR3 spans 15 amino acids. From germline, CDR1 is SGHTA and CDR2 FQGNSA. V was trimmed by 6 bases and J by 4 bases, leaving 18 bases between them. The CDR3 bases are TGTGCCAGCAGACTCGGCGTCCGGGGAAGAGAGACCCAGTACTTC. Residues: CASRLGVRGRETQYF.

This clonotype was recorded many times. This sequence joins TRBV7-6 and TRBJ2-3, with 12 positions matching TRBD1. Per the germline V gene, CDR1 is SGHVS and CDR2 is FNYEAQ. This CDR3 has 17 amino acids. J gave up 4 bases and V 1 base, and 6 bases lay outside the gene matches. CDR3: CASSLGAGTGGADTQYF. For the CDR3, the DNA is TGTGCCAGCAGCTTAGGTGCCGGGACAGGGGGCGCAGATACGCAGTATTTT.

The gene calls are TRBV9 and TRBJ2-5; D not resolved. The CDR3 contains 14 residues. The V end lost 3 bases, the J end lost 4 bases, and 13 bases lay between the germline ends. Germline CDR1 is SGDLS and CDR2 is YYNGEE. This chain's CDR3 is CASSASSGPETQYF. In nucleotides, the CDR3 is TGTGCCAGCAGCGCATCCTCAGGCCCAGAGACCCAGTACTTC.